Below, 14 T cell receptor beta chains from the same sample are listed, as sequenced in a study of technical replicates of blood from a few donors. The data were produced by immunoSEQ multiplex PCR, yet TCRdb's version contains in-frame clones alone and is incomplete. Of 74,000 or so clones listed, about 96% are singletons. The sequencing sample was made of T cells isolated from PBMCs. These receptors all come from a human donor in good health.

The chain combines TRBV7-3 with TRBJ1-6, with D unclear. V shed 0 bases and J shed 14 bases, with 11 bases lying between them. The CDR3 length is 13 residues. CDR1 and CDR2 from the germline V gene are SGHTA and FQGTGA. In DNA form, the CDR3 reads TGTGCCAGCAGCTTAACTCTCCGGAGCACCCTCCACTTT. This codes for CASSLTLRSTLHF.

The V call is TRBV4-1, the J call TRBJ1-3, with D unresolved. Germline CDR1 is MGHRA and CDR2 is YSYEKL. Trimming stripped 1 base from V and 0 bases from J, with 7 bases between. The CDR3 consists of 15 residues. CDR3 in amino acids: CASSQVLASGNTIYF. The CDR3 DNA reads as TGCGCCAGCAGCCAAGTTCTGGCCTCTGGAAACACCATATATTTT.

The chain couples TRBV9 to TRBJ1-1; unclear D gene. V lost 4 bases, J lost 1 base, and 8 bases lay in between. CDR3 length equals 13 residues. Per germline, CDR1 SGDLS and CDR2 YYNGEE. The CDR3 coding sequence is TGTGCCAGCAGCACTCGGGGGAACACTGAAGCTTTCTTT. This gives the protein CASSTRGNTEAFF.

The chain couples TRBV5-6 to TRBJ1-2; D uncertain. The CDR3 has 15 residues. V was shortened by 0 bases and J by 4 bases, with 13 bases between the two germline ends. Germline V gene data show CDR1 as SGHDT and CDR2 as YYEEEE. As DNA, the CDR3 is TGTGCCAGCAGCTTGGAGGCTTCAGGAATCTATGGCTACACCTTC. As protein: CASSLEASGIYGYTF.

In its sample, this clone was seen once. V usage is TRBV28 and J usage is TRBJ1-5; TRBD1 is a possible D gene (6 bases). Trimming stripped 6 bases from V and 5 bases from J, with 17 bases between. Germline V gene sequence: CDR1 MDHEN, CDR2 SYDVKM. The CDR3 length is 15 residues. This chain's CDR3 is CASSTSQGRDQPQHF. CDR3 nucleotide sequence: TGTGCCAGCAGCACATCACAGGGTCGAGATCAGCCCCAGCATTTT.

The rearrangement joins TRBV19 to TRBJ1-2, with 9 positions matching TRBD1. The CDR3 runs 13 residues. CDR1 LNHDA and CDR2 SQIVND come from the germline V gene (reference sequence). Trimming at V came to 5 bases and at J to 8 bases, leaving 6 bases not matched to a gene. The CDR3: CASSLGTGRGYTF. The CDR3 DNA is TGTGCCAGTAGTCTCGGGACAGGGAGAGGCTACACCTTC.

The rearrangement links TRBV7-2 to TRBJ2-7, with TRBD1 matching over 9 bases. The V segment lost 3 bases and the J segment 7 bases; nucleotides outside the gene matches: 10. From germline, CDR1 is SGHTA and CDR2 FQGNSA. The CDR3 loop spans 15 amino acids. The CDR3 spells CASSFGTGLGGEQYF. CDR3 sequence (DNA): TGTGCCAGCAGCTTCGGGACAGGGCTTGGAGGTGAGCAGTACTTC. The complete variable domain, with remaining parts taken from reference TRBV7-2 and TRBJ2-7, reads GAGVSQSPSNKVTEKGKDVELRCDPISGHTALYWYRQSLGQGLEFLIYFQGNSAPDKSGLPSDRFSAERTGGSVSTLTIQRTQQEDSAVYLCASSFGTGLGGEQYFGPGTRLTVT.

The CDR3: CASSETDNSPLHF. The CDR3 DNA sequence: TGTGCCAGCAGTGAGACAGATAATTCACCCCTCCACTTT. V gene TRBV2 combines with J gene TRBJ1-6; a weak D match, TRBD1 (5 bases). The germline gives CDR1 SNHLY, CDR2 FYNNEI. The V gene lost 3 bases and the J gene lost 5 bases, with 5 bases spanning the gap. The CDR3 loop spans 13 amino acids.

The genes are TRBV18 and TRBJ2-7, with D possibly matching TRBD1 (7 bases). V was clipped by 0 bases and J by 3 bases, with 12 bases between them. The length of the CDR3 is 15 residues. Looked up from germline, CDR1 is KGHSH and CDR2 is LQKENI. CDR3 amino acids: CASSPPSGGIYEQYF. The CDR3 DNA reads TGTGCCAGCTCACCACCATCAGGGGGGATCTACGAGCAGTACTTC.

The chain couples TRBV5-4 to TRBJ2-1; D perhaps matches TRBD2 (5 bases). The CDR3 runs to 13 residues. Trimming took 5 bases from V and 0 from J, leaving 6 bases between them. CDR1 is SGHNT, CDR2 YYREEE, per germline (reference sequence). The CDR3 DNA reads TGTGCCAGCAGTCGGGACTCCTACAATGAGCAGTTCTTC. Encoded protein: CASSRDSYNEQFF.

The chain has TRBV28 and TRBJ1-1, with D possibly being TRBD1 (5 bases). Trimming stripped 8 bases from V and 6 bases from J, with 16 bases between. CDR3 length equals 13 residues. Germline CDR1 MDHEN, CDR2 SYDVKM. The CDR3 DNA reads TGTGCCAGCTTGGACATCCTTCGGGCTGAAGCTTTCTTT. Residues: CASLDILRAEAFF.

The V and J genes are TRBV28 and TRBJ2-7; unclear D gene. This CDR3 contains 12 residues. The ends were cut back, 4 bases at V and 2 bases at J, with 6 bases in the middle. Germline V CDR1 and CDR2: MDHEN, SYDVKM. The CDR3, as DNA: TGTGCCAGCAGTTACAGAGCCTACGAGCAGTACTTC. Encoded protein: CASSYRAYEQYF.

This chain connects TRBV29-1 to TRBJ1-3; 7 bases fit TRBD1. This CDR3 comprises 13 residues. In germline, CDR1 is SQVTM, CDR2 ANQGSEA. Trimming at V came to 7 bases and at J to 2 bases, leaving 5 bases not matched to a gene. The CDR3 DNA is TGCAGCGCTACGACAGGGACTGGAAACACCATATATTTT. The encoded protein is CSATTGTGNTIYF.

The gene calls are TRBV5-1 and TRBJ2-5, with 9 bases aligning to TRBD1. This CDR3 has 16 residues. The germline gives CDR1 SGHRS, CDR2 YFSETQ. J was trimmed by 2 bases and V by 3 bases; bases with no gene match: 8. Here the CDR3 DNA reads TGCGCCAGCAGCTGGAGGGGGACAGGGACTCAAGAGACCCAGTACTTC. It is translated as CASSWRGTGTQETQYF.